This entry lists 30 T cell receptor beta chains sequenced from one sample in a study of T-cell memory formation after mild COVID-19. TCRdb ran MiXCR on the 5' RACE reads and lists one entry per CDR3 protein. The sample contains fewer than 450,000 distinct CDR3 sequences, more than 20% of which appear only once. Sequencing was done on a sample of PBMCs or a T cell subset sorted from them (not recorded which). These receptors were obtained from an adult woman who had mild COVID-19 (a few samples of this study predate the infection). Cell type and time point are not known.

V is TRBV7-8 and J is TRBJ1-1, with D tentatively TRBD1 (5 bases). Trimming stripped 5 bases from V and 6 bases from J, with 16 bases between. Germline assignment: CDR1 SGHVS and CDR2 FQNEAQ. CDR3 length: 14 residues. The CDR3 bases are TGTGCCAGCAGCCCGGGACCCTCCGGCGCTGAAGCTTTCTTT. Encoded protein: CASSPGPSGAEAFF.

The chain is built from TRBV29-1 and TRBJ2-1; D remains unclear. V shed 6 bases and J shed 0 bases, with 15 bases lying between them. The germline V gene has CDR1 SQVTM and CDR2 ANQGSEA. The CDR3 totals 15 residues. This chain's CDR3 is CSVYPPGSSYNEQFF. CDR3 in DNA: TGCAGCGTCTACCCCCCGGGTAGCTCCTACAATGAGCAGTTCTTC.

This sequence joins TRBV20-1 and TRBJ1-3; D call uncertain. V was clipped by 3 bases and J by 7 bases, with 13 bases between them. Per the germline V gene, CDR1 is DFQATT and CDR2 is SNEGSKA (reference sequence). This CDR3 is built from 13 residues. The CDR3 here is CSARGPNYNTIYF. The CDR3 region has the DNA TGCAGTGCTAGGGGCCCTAATTATAACACCATATATTTT.

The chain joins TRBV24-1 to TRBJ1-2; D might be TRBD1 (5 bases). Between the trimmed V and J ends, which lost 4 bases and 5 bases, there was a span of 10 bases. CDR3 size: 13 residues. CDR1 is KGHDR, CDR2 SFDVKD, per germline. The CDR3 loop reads CATSEGTAYGYTF. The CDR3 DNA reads TGTGCCACCAGTGAGGGGACGGCATATGGCTACACCTTC.

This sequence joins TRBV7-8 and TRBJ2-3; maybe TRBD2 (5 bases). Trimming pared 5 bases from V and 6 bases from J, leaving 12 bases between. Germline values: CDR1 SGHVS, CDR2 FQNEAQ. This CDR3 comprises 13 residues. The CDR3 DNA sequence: TGTGCCAGCAGCATAACTAGGACGGATACGCAGTATTTT. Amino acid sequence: CASSITRTDTQYF.

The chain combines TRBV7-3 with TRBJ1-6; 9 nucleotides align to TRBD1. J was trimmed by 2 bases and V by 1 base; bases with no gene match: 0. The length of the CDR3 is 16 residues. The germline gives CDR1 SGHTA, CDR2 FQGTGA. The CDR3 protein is CASSLRTGAYNSPLHF. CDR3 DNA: TGTGCCAGCAGCTTAAGGACAGGGGCCTATAATTCACCCCTCCACTTT.

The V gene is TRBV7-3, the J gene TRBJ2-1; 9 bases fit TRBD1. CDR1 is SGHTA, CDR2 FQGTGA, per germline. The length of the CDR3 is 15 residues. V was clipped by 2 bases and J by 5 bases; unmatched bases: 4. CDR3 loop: CASSLQGTGNNEQFF. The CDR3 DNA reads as TGTGCCAGCAGCTTACAAGGGACAGGGAACAATGAGCAGTTCTTC.

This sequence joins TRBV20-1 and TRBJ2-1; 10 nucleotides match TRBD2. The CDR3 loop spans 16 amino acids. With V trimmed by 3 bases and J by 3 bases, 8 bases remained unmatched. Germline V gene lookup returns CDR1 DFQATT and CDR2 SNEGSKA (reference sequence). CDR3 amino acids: CSASMEAGGLYNEQFF. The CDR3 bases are TGCAGTGCTAGTATGGAAGCGGGGGGGCTCTACAATGAGCAGTTCTTC.

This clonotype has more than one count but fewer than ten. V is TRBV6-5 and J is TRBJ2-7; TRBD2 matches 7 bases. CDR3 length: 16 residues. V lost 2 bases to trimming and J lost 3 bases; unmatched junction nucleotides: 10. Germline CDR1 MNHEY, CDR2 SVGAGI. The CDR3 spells CASSYTPSGRIYEQYF. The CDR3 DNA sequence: TGTGCCAGCAGTTACACCCCTAGCGGCAGAATCTACGAGCAGTACTTC.

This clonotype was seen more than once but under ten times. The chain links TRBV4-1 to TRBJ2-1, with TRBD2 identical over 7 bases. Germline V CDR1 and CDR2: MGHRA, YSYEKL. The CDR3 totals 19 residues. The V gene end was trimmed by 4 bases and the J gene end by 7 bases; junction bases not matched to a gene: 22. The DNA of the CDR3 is TGCGCCAGCAGCCTCCGGGGGGAGGGGATCCCCGAGGTAAGGAATGAGCAGTTCTTC. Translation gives CASSLRGEGIPEVRNEQFF.

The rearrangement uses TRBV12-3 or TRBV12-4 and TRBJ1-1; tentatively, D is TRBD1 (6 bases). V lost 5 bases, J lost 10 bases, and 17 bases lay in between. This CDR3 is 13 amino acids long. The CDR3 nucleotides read TGTGCCAGCAGTCCACAGGGTTTAGAGAGAGCTTTCTTT. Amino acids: CASSPQGLERAFF.

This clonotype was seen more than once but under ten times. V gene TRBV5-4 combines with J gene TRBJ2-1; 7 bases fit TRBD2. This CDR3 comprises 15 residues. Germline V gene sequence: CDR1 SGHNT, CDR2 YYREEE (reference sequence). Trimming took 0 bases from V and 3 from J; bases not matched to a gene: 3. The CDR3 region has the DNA TGTGCCAGCAGCTTGGCCGGGACTAACTACAATGAGCAGTTCTTC. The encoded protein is CASSLAGTNYNEQFF.

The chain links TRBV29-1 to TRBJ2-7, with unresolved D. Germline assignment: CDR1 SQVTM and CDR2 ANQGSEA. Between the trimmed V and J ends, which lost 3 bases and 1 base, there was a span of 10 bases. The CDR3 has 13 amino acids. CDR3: CSVDDGTSYEQYF. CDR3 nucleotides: TGCAGCGTTGATGACGGAACATCCTACGAGCAGTACTTC.

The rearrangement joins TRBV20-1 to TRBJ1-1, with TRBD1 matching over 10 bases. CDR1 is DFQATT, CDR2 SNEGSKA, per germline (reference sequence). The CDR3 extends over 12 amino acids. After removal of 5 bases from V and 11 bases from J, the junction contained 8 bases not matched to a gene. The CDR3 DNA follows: TGCAGTGCTCCCGGGACAGGGGAGGTCGCTTTCTTT. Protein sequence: CSAPGTGEVAFF.

As DNA, the CDR3 is TGTGCCAGCAGTACCGGGACTAGCGTATCGGGATCGCAGTATTTT. The encoded protein is CASSTGTSVSGSQYF. This chain uses TRBV12-3 or TRBV12-4 with TRBJ2-3, with TRBD2 matching over 10 bases. The CDR3 loop spans 15 amino acids. With V trimmed by 5 bases and J by 10 bases, 12 bases remained unmatched.

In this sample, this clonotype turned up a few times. CDR3 DNA: TGCGCCAGCAGCTTGGTTTCGGGCAGTTCATATGAAAAACTGTTTTTT. It is translated as CASSLVSGSSYEKLFF. This chain connects TRBV5-1 to TRBJ1-4; D ambiguous. Trimming took off 0 bases at V and 6 bases at J, with 15 bases between the two ends. Germline V gene data show CDR1 as SGHRS and CDR2 as YFSETQ. The CDR3 is 16 residues long.

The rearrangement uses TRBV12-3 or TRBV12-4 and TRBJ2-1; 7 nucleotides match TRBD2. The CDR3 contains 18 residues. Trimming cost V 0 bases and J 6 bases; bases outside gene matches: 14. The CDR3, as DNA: TGTGCCAGCAGTTTAGCGCTACGGGCGGGAGTTCGCGGCAATGAGCAGTTCTTC. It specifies CASSLALRAGVRGNEQFF.

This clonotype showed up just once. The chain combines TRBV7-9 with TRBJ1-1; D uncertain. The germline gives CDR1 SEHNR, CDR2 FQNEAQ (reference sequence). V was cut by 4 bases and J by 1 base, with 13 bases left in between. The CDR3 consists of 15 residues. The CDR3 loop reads CASSSHYRTNTEAFF. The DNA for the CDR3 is TGTGCCAGCAGCTCACATTACAGAACGAACACTGAAGCTTTCTTT.

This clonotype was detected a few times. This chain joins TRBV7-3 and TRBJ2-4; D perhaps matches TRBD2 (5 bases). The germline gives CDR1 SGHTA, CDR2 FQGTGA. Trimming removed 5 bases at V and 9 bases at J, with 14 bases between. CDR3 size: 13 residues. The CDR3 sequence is CASSLDSAGIQYF. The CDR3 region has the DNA TGTGCCAGCAGCCTAGACTCCGCGGGCATTCAGTACTTC.

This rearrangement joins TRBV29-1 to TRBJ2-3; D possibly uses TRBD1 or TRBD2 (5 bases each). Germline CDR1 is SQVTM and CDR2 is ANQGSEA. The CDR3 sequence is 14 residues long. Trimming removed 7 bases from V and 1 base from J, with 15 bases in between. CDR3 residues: CSAGRDGGTDTQYF. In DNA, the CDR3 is TGCAGCGCCGGCCGGGACGGCGGCACAGATACGCAGTATTTT.

The CDR3 loop reads CASRPQTSPSSYEQYF. The DNA for the CDR3 is TGTGCCAGCAGGCCTCAGACTAGCCCGAGCTCCTACGAGCAGTACTTC. This chain links TRBV6-2 or TRBV6-3 with TRBJ2-7; TRBD2 matches 7 bases. CDR1 and CDR2 from the germline V gene are MNHEY and SVGEGT. The CDR3 sequence is 16 residues long. V was pared by 6 bases and J by 0 bases, with 11 bases of the junction left unmatched.

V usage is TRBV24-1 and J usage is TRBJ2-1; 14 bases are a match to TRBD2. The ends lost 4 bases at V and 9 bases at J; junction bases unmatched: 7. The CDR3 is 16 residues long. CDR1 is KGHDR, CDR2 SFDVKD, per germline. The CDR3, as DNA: TGTGCCACCAGTGACCGGGGACTAGCGGGAGCCGTTGAGCAGTTCTTC. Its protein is CATSDRGLAGAVEQFF.

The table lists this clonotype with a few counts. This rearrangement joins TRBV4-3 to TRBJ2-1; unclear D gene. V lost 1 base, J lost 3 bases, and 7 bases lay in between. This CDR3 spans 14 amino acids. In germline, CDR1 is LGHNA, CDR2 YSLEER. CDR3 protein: CASSQGVVYNEQFF. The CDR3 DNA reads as TGCGCCAGCAGCCAAGGTGTAGTCTACAATGAGCAGTTCTTC.

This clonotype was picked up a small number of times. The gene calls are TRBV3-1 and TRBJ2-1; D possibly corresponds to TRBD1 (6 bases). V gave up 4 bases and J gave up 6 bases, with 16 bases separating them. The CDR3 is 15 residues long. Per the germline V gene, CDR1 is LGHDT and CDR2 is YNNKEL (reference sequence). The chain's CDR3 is CASSLGVGTFNEQFF. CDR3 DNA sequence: TGTGCCAGCAGCCTCGGGGTGGGGACATTCAATGAGCAGTTCTTC.

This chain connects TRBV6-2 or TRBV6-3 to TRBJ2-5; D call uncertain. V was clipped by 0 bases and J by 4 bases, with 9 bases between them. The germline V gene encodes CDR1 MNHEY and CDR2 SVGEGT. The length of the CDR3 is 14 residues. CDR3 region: CASSYSKSGETQYF. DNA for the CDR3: TGTGCCAGCAGTTACTCGAAATCAGGAGAGACCCAGTACTTC.

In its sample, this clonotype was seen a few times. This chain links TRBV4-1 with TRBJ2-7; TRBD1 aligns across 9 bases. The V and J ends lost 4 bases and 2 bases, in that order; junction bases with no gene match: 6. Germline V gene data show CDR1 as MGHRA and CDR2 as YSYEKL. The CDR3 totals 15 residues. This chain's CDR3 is CASSPGQGLAYEQYF. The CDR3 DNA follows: TGCGCCAGCAGCCCGGGACAGGGACTCGCCTACGAGCAGTACTTC.

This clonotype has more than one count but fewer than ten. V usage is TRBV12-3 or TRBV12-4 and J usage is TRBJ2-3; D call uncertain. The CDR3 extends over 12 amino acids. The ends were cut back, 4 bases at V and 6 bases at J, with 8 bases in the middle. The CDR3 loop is CASSSSRDTQYF. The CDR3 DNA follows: TGTGCCAGCAGTTCCTCCCGCGATACGCAGTATTTT.

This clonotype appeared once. The CDR3 DNA reads TGTGCCAGCAGCAAAGTAAGGGGAATCGACATTCAGTACTTC. The encoded protein is CASSKVRGIDIQYF. The chain combines TRBV21-1 with TRBJ2-4; the table's D call, TRBD1, was not checked against the DNA. TRBV21-1 is a pseudogene segment. There are 14 residues in the CDR3.

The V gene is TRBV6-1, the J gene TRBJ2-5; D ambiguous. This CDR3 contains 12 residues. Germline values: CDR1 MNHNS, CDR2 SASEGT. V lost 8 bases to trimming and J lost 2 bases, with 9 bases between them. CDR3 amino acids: CASRWWQETQYF. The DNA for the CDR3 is TGTGCCAGCCGTTGGTGGCAAGAGACCCAGTACTTC.

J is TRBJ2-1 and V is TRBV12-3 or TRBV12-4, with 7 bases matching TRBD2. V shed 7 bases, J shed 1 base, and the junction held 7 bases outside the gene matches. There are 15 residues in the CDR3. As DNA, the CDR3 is TGTGCCAGCACTAGAGCGGGAACTTCCTACAATGAGCAGTTCTTC. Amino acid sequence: CASTRAGTSYNEQFF.